A selection of T cell receptor beta chains follows, all from one sample in a study of T-cell reconstitution after alpha-beta-depleted transplantation in children. TCRdb called the PCR reads again in MiXCR, with one record for every CDR3 protein. The sample carries 40,000 to 60,000 distinct CDR3 sequences, around 9.2% recorded once. The sample consisted of PBMCs, mostly from graft donor cells, taken 60 days after TCRalphabeta/CD19-depleted stem cell transplant. These TCRs come from a male patient aged 2 to 10 who had a stem cell transplant for chronic granulomatous disease, so the T cells may come from the graft donor. Each CDR3 is given with its conserved first and last residue. The D gene is left open where the match is weak. Expanded clones are given a class, and other clones once, few, many or no size at all.

V,D,J,size,CDR3,DNA
TRBV5-1,NA,TRBJ2-3,many,CASRQGFPVGKTDTQYF,TGCGCCAGCAGGCAGGGATTCCCCGTGGGTAAGACAGATACGCAGTATTTT
TRBV4-3,TRBD1,TRBJ1-1,many,CASSQDEGQGGQAFF,TGCGCCAGCAGCCAAGATGAGGGACAGGGGGGGCAAGCTTTCTTT
TRBV12-3/TRBV12-4,NA,TRBJ2-2,many,CASQYRVGVTGELFF,TGTGCCAGCCAGTACAGGGTAGGGGTCACCGGGGAGCTGTTTTTT
TRBV18,NA,TRBJ2-4,many,CASSSRALPSLAKNIQYF,TGTGCCAGCTCATCCCGGGCCTTACCTTCTTTAGCCAAAAACATTCAGTACTTC
TRBV7-2,TRBD2,TRBJ2-7,many,CASSLTRLAGPYEQYF,TGTGCCAGCAGCTTAACGCGACTAGCGGGACCCTACGAGCAGTACTTC
TRBV30,NA,TRBJ1-2,NA,CAWRSGGTPNYGYTF,TGTGCCTGGAGGAGTGGCGGGACGCCGAACTATGGCTACACCTTC
TRBV28,NA,TRBJ2-1,many,CASSSGRGGGQFF,TGTGCCAGCAGTTCGGGAAGGGGGGGCGGGCAGTTCTTC
TRBV5-4,NA,TRBJ2-5,NA,CASSSRPLPVQYF,TGTGCCAGCAGCTCCCGTCCCCTGCCCGTGCAGTACTTC
TRBV15,NA,TRBJ2-6,many,CATSRPGSGANVLTF,TGTGCCACCAGCAGACCAGGGTCTGGGGCCAACGTCCTGACTTTC
TRBV7-9,NA,TRBJ1-5,NA,CASSKGLNQPQHF,TGTGCCAGCAGCAAGGGGTTAAATCAGCCCCAGCATTTT
TRBV14,NA,TRBJ2-3,many,CASSRVLTDTQYF,TGTGCCAGCAGCCGAGTCCTCACAGATACGCAGTATTTT
TRBV3-1,TRBD1,TRBJ2-5,many,CASSLDRGVETQYF,TGTGCCAGCAGCCTGGACAGGGGGGTAGAGACCCAGTACTTC
TRBV20-1,NA,TRBJ2-3,few,CSARWGARVADTQYF,TGCAGTGCTAGATGGGGGGCGCGGGTGGCAGATACGCAGTATTTT
TRBV11-2,TRBD1,TRBJ1-5,NA,CASSGHRQGKKQPQHF,TGTGCCAGCAGCGGCCACAGACAGGGGAAAAAACAGCCCCAGCATTTT
TRBV7-9,NA,TRBJ1-1,many,CASSLDGGSTEAFF,TGTGCCAGCAGCTTGGACGGGGGGAGCACTGAAGCTTTCTTT
TRBV7-8,NA,TRBJ1-1,few,CASSARAEAFF,TGTGCCAGCAGCGCCCGCGCTGAAGCTTTCTTT
TRBV6-1,NA,TRBJ2-1,many,CASSGNLFGNEQFF,TGTGCCAGCAGCGGGAATTTGTTCGGGAATGAGCAGTTCTTC
TRBV6-2/TRBV6-3,TRBD2,TRBJ2-3,few,CASLKAGSTDTQYF,TGTGCCAGCCTAAAAGCGGGAAGTACAGATACGCAGTATTTT
TRBV12-5,NA,TRBJ2-3,many,CASGLDDSSTDTQYF,TGTGCTAGTGGTTTGGACGATTCTAGCACAGATACGCAGTATTTT
TRBV12-3/TRBV12-4,NA,TRBJ2-1,NA,CASSLWGLGGDSFSYNEQFF,TGTGCCAGCAGTCTATGGGGCTTAGGGGGAGATTCATTCTCCTACAATGAGCAGTTCTTC
TRBV20-1,NA,TRBJ2-3,many,CSAKRGQDTQYF,TGCAGTGCTAAACGGGGCCAAGATACGCAGTATTTT
TRBV10-3,TRBD2,TRBJ2-5,many,CAISEFSSGIYQETQYF,TGTGCCATCAGTGAGTTCTCTAGCGGGATCTACCAAGAGACCCAGTACTTC
TRBV11-2,NA,TRBJ2-7,many,CASSPADEQYF,TGTGCCAGCAGCCCGGCGGACGAGCAGTACTTC
TRBV2,NA,TRBJ1-6,many,CASREGGLYNSPLHF,TGTGCCAGCAGAGAGGGGGGCCTCTATAATTCACCCCTCCACTTT
TRBV14,NA,TRBJ1-1,many,CASSRLATSTEAFF,TGTGCCAGCAGCCGTTTGGCGACGAGCACTGAAGCTTTCTTT
TRBV11-2,TRBD1,TRBJ1-6,many,CASSLSGQGTSPLHF,TGTGCCAGCAGCTTAAGTGGACAGGGAACTTCACCCCTCCACTTT
TRBV11-3,NA,TRBJ2-5,few,CASSLDHSRGETQYF,TGTGCCAGCAGCTTAGATCATTCAAGGGGGGAGACCCAGTACTTC
TRBV4-3,NA,TRBJ2-7,many,CASSQGVRFYEQYF,TGCGCCAGCAGCCAAGGGGTCCGATTCTACGAGCAGTACTTC
TRBV2,TRBD2,TRBJ2-1,many,CASGRDSSYNEQFF,TGTGCCAGCGGGAGGGACTCCTCCTACAATGAGCAGTTCTTC
TRBV11-2,TRBD1,TRBJ1-1,NA,CASSPDRGHTEAFF,TGTGCCAGCAGCCCGGACAGGGGGCACACTGAAGCTTTCTTT
TRBV7-3,NA,TRBJ2-3,many,CASSLKASTDTQYF,TGTGCCAGCAGCTTAAAGGCTAGCACAGATACGCAGTATTTT